Each of the 3 T cell receptor beta chains below was sequenced from the same sample in a study of response to subunit inactivated influenza vaccine. TCRdb reanalysed the RT-PCR reads using MiXCR and keeps one entry per CDR3 protein. Counted here are roughly 540,000 distinct CDR3 sequences, under 30% occurring once; the ten biggest clones make up around 2.8%. These records were also assigned to another study, of T cells expressing NK-cell markers. Turning to that study: The cDNA for TCR beta came from 5'RACE template switching with UMIs.

The sequencing used CD4+ T cells sorted from PBMCs, collected about 11 days after vaccination. The receptors shown here come from a man aged 45-65 years who received an inactivated influenza vaccine.

This chain links TRBV7-2 with TRBJ2-4; TRBD2 is a possible D gene (6 bases). Germline CDR1 is SGHTA and CDR2 is FQGNSA. This CDR3 has 14 amino acids. Trimming removed 7 bases from V and 5 bases from J, with 15 bases in between. CDR3 amino acids: CASTRRATENIQYF. The DNA of the CDR3 is TGTGCCAGCACCAGGAGGGCGACCGAAAACATTCAGTACTTC. Complete variable domain (other parts from reference TRBV7-2 and TRBJ2-4): GAGVSQSPSNKVTEKGKDVELRCDPISGHTALYWYRQSLGQGLEFLIYFQGNSAPDKSGLPSDRFSAERTGGSVSTLTIQRTQQEDSAVYLCASTRRATENIQYFGAGTRLSVL.

As concerns this clonotype: Mismatch with germline at one junction end may stem from a read error. This chain uses TRBV18 with TRBJ1-1; D is uncertain. The length of the CDR3 is 13 residues. Per germline, CDR1 KGHSH and CDR2 LQKENI. The CDR3 region has the DNA TGTGCCATCTCACAAAGCTACGACACTGAAGCTTTCTTT. Amino acid sequence: CAISQSYDTEAFF.

This chain joins TRBV7-9 and TRBJ2-1; 10 bases line up with TRBD1. With 4 bases clipped from V and 7 bases from J, the junction kept 4 bases outside the gene matches. The CDR3 loop spans 14 amino acids. Germline V gene lookup returns CDR1 SEHNR and CDR2 FQNEAQ (reference sequence). As DNA, the CDR3 is TGTGCCAGCAGCTCGTGGGACAGGGGAAATGAGCAGTTCTTC. Translated, it gives CASSSWDRGNEQFF.